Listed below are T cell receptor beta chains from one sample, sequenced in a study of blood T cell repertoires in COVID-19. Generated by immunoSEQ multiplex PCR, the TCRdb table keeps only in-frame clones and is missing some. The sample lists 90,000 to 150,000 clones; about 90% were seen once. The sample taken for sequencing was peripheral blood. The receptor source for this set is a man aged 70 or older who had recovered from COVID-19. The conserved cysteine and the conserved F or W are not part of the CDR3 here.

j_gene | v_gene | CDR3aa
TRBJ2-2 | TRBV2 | ASSENRVTGELF
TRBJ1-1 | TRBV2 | ASSATGRRTEAF
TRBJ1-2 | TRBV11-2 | ASSLVSPGMGYGYT
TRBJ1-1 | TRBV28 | ASRTKGGARRTEAF
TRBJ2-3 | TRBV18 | ASSPTVEADTQY
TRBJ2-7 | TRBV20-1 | SASRTSGGGEQY
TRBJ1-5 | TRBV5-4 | ASSLDPGNFDQPQH
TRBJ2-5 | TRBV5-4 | ASSAGLAGVLSLETQY
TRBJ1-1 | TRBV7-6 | ASSSLGGAYQRAF
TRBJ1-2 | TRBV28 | ASSISTDSSALYGYT
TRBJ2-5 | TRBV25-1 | ASSEFRAGAGETQY
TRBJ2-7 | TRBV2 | ASSRDSSSSYEQY
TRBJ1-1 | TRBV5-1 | ASSSNTLNTEAF
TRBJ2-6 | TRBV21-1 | ARPIGDRGLSGANVLT
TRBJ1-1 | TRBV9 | ASSVSAENTEAF
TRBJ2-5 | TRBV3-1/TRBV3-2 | ASSQDPRVGKTQY
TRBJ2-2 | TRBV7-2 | ASSFSGDTGELF
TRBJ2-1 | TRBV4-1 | ASSQELAGGPTYNEQF
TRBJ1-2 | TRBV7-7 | ASRRQGAMDGYT
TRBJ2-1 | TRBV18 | ASSPLGTGSYNEQF
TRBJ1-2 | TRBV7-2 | ASSLFSGQPPIYGYT
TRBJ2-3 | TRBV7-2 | ASSFASGRSDTQY
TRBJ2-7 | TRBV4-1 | ASSQGSYRLADKSYEQY
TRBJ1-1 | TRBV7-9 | ASSLTGWLGTEAF
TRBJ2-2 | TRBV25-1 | AAGINSGTGELF
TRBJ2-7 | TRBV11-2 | ASRPDRSLGEQY
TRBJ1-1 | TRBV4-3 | ASSLDRGTEAF
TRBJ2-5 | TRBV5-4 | ASSLTSGGQETQY
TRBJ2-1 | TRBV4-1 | ASSQVWGGIDEQF
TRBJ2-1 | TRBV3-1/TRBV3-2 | ASSLGNLGDEQF
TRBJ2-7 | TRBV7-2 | ASSSRTGDYEQY
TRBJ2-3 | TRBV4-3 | ASSQVLGAGGYLSSTDTQY